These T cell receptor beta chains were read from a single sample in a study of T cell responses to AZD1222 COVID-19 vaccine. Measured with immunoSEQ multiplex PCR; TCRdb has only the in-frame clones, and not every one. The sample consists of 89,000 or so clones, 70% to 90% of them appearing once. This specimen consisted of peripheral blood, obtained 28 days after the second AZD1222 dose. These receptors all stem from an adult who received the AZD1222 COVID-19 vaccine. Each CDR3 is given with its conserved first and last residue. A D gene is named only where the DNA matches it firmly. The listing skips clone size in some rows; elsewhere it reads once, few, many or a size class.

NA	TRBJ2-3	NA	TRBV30	CAWSQGGTDTQYF	TGTGCCTGGTCCCAAGGTGGCACAGATACGCAGTATTTT
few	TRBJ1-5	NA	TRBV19	CASSIVRASNQPQHF	TGTGCCAGTAGTATAGTTAGGGCAAGTAATCAGCCCCAGCATTTT
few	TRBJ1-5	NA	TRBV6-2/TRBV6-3	CASSPTVFSNQPQHF	TGTGCCAGCAGCCCTACGGTGTTTAGCAATCAGCCCCAGCATTTT
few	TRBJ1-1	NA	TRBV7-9	CASSLGGSTEAFF	TGTGCCAGCAGCTTAGGGGGGAGCACTGAAGCTTTCTTT
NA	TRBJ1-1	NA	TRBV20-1	CSARTGGSAFF	TGCAGTGCTAGGACGGGAGGGTCCGCTTTCTTT
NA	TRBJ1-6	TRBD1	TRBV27	CASTLAALAGGLGNSPLHF	TGTGCCAGCACCCTTGCCGCCCTCGCAGGGGGCCTCGGGAATTCACCCCTCCACTTT
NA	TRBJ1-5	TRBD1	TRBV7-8	CASSTPGQGASAINQPQHF	TGTGCCAGCAGCACTCCGGGACAGGGGGCATCAGCCATCAATCAGCCCCAGCATTTT
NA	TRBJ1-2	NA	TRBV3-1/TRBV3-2	CASSQDSYGYTF	TGTGCCAGCAGCCAGGACAGCTATGGCTACACCTTC
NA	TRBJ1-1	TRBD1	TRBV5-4	CASSFTGGTEAFF	TGTGCCAGCAGCTTTACAGGGGGCACTGAAGCTTTCTTT
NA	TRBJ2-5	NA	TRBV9	CASSVAWTAGETQYF	TGTGCCAGCAGCGTAGCTTGGACAGCTGGGGAGACCCAGTACTTC
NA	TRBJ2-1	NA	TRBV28	CASSFLGSNEQFF	TGTGCCAGCAGTTTTTTAGGCAGCAATGAGCAGTTCTTC
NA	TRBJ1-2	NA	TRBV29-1	CSVEEEYGYTF	TGCAGCGTTGAAGAAGAATATGGCTACACCTTC
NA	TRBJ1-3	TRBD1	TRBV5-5	CASSLGDRAGNTIYF	TGTGCCAGCAGCTTGGGTGACAGGGCTGGAAACACCATATATTTT
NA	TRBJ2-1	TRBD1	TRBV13	CASNADRGLNEQFF	TGTGCCAGCAACGCGGACAGGGGGCTTAATGAGCAGTTCTTC
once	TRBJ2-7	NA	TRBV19	CASSIGPGPPSYEQYF	TGTGCCAGTAGTATAGGCCCGGGCCCCCCCTCCTACGAGCAGTACTTC
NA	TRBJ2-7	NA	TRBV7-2	CASSLEVYYEEQYF	TGTGCCAGCAGCTTAGAGGTGTATTACGAAGAGCAGTACTTC
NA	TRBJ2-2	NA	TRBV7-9	CASTPRGRGENTGELFF	TGTGCCAGCACCCCAAGGGGAAGGGGGGAGAACACCGGGGAGCTGTTTTTT
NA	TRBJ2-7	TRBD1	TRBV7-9	CASSLAWGQGIGEQYF	TGTGCCAGCAGCTTAGCCTGGGGACAGGGGATCGGGGAGCAGTACTTC
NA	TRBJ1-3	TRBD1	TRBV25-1	CANRTGGNGNTIYF	TGTGCCAACAGGACAGGGGGAAACGGAAACACCATATATTTT
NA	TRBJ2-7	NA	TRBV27	CASSSQSYEQYF	TGTGCCAGCAGTTCTCAGAGCTACGAGCAGTACTTC
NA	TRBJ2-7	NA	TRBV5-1	CASSLALSPYEQYF	TGCGCCAGCAGCTTGGCCCTGTCTCCCTACGAGCAGTACTTC
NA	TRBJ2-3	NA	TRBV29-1	CSVFSLSSTDTQYF	TGCAGCGTTTTCAGTCTAAGCTCCACAGATACGCAGTATTTT
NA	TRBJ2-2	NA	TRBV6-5	CASSRQVDTGELFF	TGTGCCAGCAGTAGACAGGTGGACACCGGGGAGCTGTTTTTT
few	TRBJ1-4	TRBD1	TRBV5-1	CASSLGTGKEKLFF	TGCGCCAGCAGCTTAGGGACAGGGAAGGAAAAACTGTTTTTT
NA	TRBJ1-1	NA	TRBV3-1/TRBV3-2	CASSPVIRSPSNTEAFF	TGTGCCAGCAGCCCCGTTATCAGGTCCCCATCGAACACTGAAGCTTTCTTT